Described below is a single TCR beta chain sequence and its context. This record belongs to a study of blood T cell repertoires in COVID-19. Whole-study context: The United States, Italy and Spain supplied acute and convalescent COVID-19 samples. Sources were T cells, B-cell-depleted T cells, or PBMCs; the material itself was cDNA or gDNA.

V was shortened by 5 bases and J by 8 bases, with 13 bases between the two germline ends. CDR3 length: 12 amino acids. Germline V gives CDR1 SGHKS, CDR2 YYEKEE (reference sequence). Original data processing: How many nucleated cells were present was estimated from reference gene primer amplification. Profiling relied on immunoSEQ multiplex PCR, and the TCRdb table lists in-frame clones only, not all of them. V and J calls and clone size are copied from that table; D and trimming were computed from the DNA. The sample lists about 320,000 clones; 85% were seen once. The J gene is TRBJ1-2, the V gene TRBV5-5, with TRBD1 as a possible D gene (5 bases). The source is a human donor in a cohort sampled during active COVID-19. The sample comprised peripheral blood. This CDR3 reads CASSNDRAGYTF. CDR3 coding DNA: TGTGCCAGCAGTAACGACAGAGCCGGCTACACCTTC.